Presented here are 27 T cell receptor beta chains from one specimen sequenced in a study of beta chain features in type 1 diabetes (dated by TCRdb to about 2018). Receptor libraries were prepared by the immunoSEQ multiplex PCR assay. The entire amount of isolated RNA was reverse transcribed using the High Capacity cDNA Reverse Transcription Kit, so the sequenced TCRB transcripts were expressed ones. Here the immuneACCESS table is served through TCRdb, limited to in-frame sequences with V and J called. Missing clones are a known gap in these copies; in checked studies unresolved V genes cover under half, and the rest lacks a known reason. The sample data list some 410,000 clones, and approximately 15% of these were observed just once. Roughly 0.033% of the sample goes to the ten largest clones. The sample consisted of naive CD4+ T cells from blood. Per the publication, the cell subset or site label means: true naive CD4+ T cells. The receptor set was obtained from a man younger than 45 in good health.

This chain connects TRBV14 to TRBJ2-3; the D gene is possibly TRBD2 (5 bases). Germline V lookup: CDR1 SGHDN, CDR2 FVKESK. This CDR3 is built from 16 residues. V dropped 0 bases and J dropped 0 bases, with 10 bases sitting between them. The CDR3 sequence is CASSQEVRASTDTQYF. CDR3 DNA sequence: TGTGCCAGCAGCCAAGAGGTGAGGGCCAGCACAGATACGCAGTATTTT.

The genes are TRBV9 and TRBJ2-5; D is unclear. The ends were cut back, 3 bases at V and 1 base at J, with 10 bases in the middle. Germline V gene sequence: CDR1 SGDLS, CDR2 YYNGEE. This CDR3 is 14 amino acids long. The CDR3 DNA is TGTGCCAGCAGCGACCGCCCGGGCCAAGAGACCCAGTACTTC. Its protein product is CASSDRPGQETQYF.

Ten or more counts support this clone. The CDR3 here is CSVGLAKNIQYF. The CDR3 region has the DNA TGCAGCGTTGGATTAGCCAAAAACATTCAGTACTTC. This chain connects TRBV29-1 to TRBJ2-4; unclear D gene. This CDR3 comprises 12 residues. In germline, CDR1 is SQVTM, CDR2 ANQGSEA. V lost 4 bases and J lost 0, with 4 bases in between.

This chain links TRBV7-2 with TRBJ2-3, with 10 bases aligning to TRBD2. The germline gives CDR1 SGHTA, CDR2 FQGNSA. The CDR3 is 15 amino acids. Trimming cost V 5 bases and J 4 bases; bases outside gene matches: 6. The CDR3 DNA is TGTGCCAGCAGCCTACGCGGACTAGCGGCAGATACGCAGTATTTT. As protein: CASSLRGLAADTQYF. Supplemented by reference TRBV7-2 and TRBJ2-3, the full variable domain reads GAGVSQSPSNKVTEKGKDVELRCDPISGHTALYWYRQSLGQGLEFLIYFQGNSAPDKSGLPSDRFSAERTGGSVSTLTIQRTQQEDSAVYLCASSLRGLAADTQYFGPGTRLTVL.

This rearrangement joins TRBV7-2 to TRBJ1-6; D is unclear. CDR3 length: 13 residues. Germline loops: CDR1 SGHTA, CDR2 FQGNSA. Trimming pared 2 bases from V and 10 bases from J, leaving 9 bases between. CDR3 loop: CASSLLGKSPLHF. DNA for the CDR3: TGTGCCAGCAGCTTACTGGGGAAATCACCCCTCCACTTT.

V gene TRBV4-2 combines with J gene TRBJ2-3; the match to TRBD2 covers 9 bases. V gave up 3 bases and J gave up 3 bases; unmatched junction bases: 13. The germline gives CDR1 LGHNA, CDR2 YNFKEQ. This CDR3 is built from 18 residues. The DNA of the CDR3 is TGTGCCAGCAGCCACGGGCTGACTAGCGGAGGGGGGACAGATACGCAGTATTTT. The encoded protein is CASSHGLTSGGGTDTQYF.

This clone was seen more than once but under ten times. This chain links TRBV7-9 with TRBJ2-4; TRBD2 agrees at 10 bases. Trimming cost V 4 bases and J 6 bases; bases outside gene matches: 6. The V gene's germline CDR1 is SEHNR and CDR2 FQNEAQ (reference sequence). The CDR3 consists of 15 residues. The CDR3 is CASSSLAGAGNIQYF. In DNA form, the CDR3 reads TGTGCCAGCAGCTCCCTAGCGGGAGCCGGAAACATTCAGTACTTC.

V and J are TRBV14 and TRBJ2-5; no clear D gene. Trimming shortened V by 4 bases and J by 5 bases, and 11 bases separated the two germline ends. Germline-derived CDR1 and CDR2 are SGHDN and FVKESK. This CDR3 spans 13 amino acids. In nucleotides, the CDR3 is TGTGCCAGCAGCCGGGGTTCGTTGGAGACCCAGTACTTC. This gives the protein CASSRGSLETQYF.

The rearrangement joins TRBV7-9 to TRBJ1-5, with D hard to call. V was pared by 0 bases and J by 6 bases, with 6 bases between. The CDR3 has 13 residues. Germline V CDR1 and CDR2: SEHNR, FQNEAQ (reference sequence). For the CDR3, the DNA is TGTGCCAGCAGCTTAGCTTTATCTCAGCCCCAGCATTTT. Translation gives CASSLALSQPQHF.

In its sample, this clone was seen a few times. V gene TRBV7-9 combines with J gene TRBJ2-1; D remains ambiguous. This CDR3 is 13 amino acids long. Trimming cost V 8 bases and J 6 bases, with 14 bases left between them. Germline CDR1 reads SEHNR; CDR2 reads FQNEAQ (reference sequence). CDR3 nucleotides: TGTGCCAGCCCCTCGGATGGGGTCAATGAGCAGTTCTTC. It codes for CASPSDGVNEQFF. Supplemented by reference TRBV7-9 and TRBJ2-1, the full variable domain reads DTGVSQNPRHKITKRGQNVTFRCDPISEHNRLYWYRQTLGQGPEFLTYFQNEAQLEKSRLLSDRFSAERPKGSFSTLEIQRTEQGDSAMYLCASPSDGVNEQFFGPGTRLTVL.

This chain uses TRBV28 with TRBJ2-1; D tentatively reads TRBD1 or TRBD2 (6 bases each). With 5 bases removed from V and 6 bases from J, the gap between germline ends came to 17 bases. This CDR3 region has 15 residues. Germline CDR1 is MDHEN and CDR2 is SYDVKM. In DNA, the CDR3 is TGTGCCAGCAGTCCCCCGAGTGGGGGGCCCAATGAGCAGTTCTTC. It encodes CASSPPSGGPNEQFF. The full variable domain, completed using reference TRBV28 and TRBJ2-1, is DVKVTQSSRYLVKRTGEKVFLECVQDMDHENMFWYRQDPGLGLRLIYFSYDVKMKEKGDIPEGYSVSREKKERFSLILESASTNQTSMYLCASSPPSGGPNEQFFGPGTRLTVL.

The rearrangement uses TRBV19 and TRBJ2-5; no clear D. The CDR3 loop spans 13 amino acids. Germline CDR1 is LNHDA and CDR2 is SQIVND (reference sequence). Deletions cut 3 bases from V and 3 bases from J, with 8 bases between. The CDR3 reads CASSIWREETQYF. As DNA, the CDR3 is TGTGCCAGTAGTATCTGGCGCGAAGAGACCCAGTACTTC.

The chain is built from TRBV15 and TRBJ2-5; D uncertain. With 3 bases removed from V and 5 bases from J, the gap between germline ends came to 13 bases. CDR3 length: 14 residues. Germline V gives CDR1 LNHNV, CDR2 YYDKDF (reference sequence). For the CDR3, the DNA is TGTGCCACCAGCAGTGAGGTGGTATTGGAGACCCAGTACTTC. This codes for CATSSEVVLETQYF.

The chain recombines TRBV7-2 with TRBJ2-5; 7 bases align to TRBD2. The CDR3 sequence is 15 residues long. CDR1 and CDR2 (germline): SGHTA, FQGNSA. The V segment lost 6 bases and the J segment 2 bases; nucleotides outside the gene matches: 9. In DNA form, the CDR3 reads TGTGCCAGCAGAACCAATGGGAGGGCGCAAGAGACCCAGTACTTC. Its protein product is CASRTNGRAQETQYF.

The rearrangement links TRBV5-4 to TRBJ1-6, with a possible D match to TRBD1 (6 bases). V was shortened by 0 bases and J by 6 bases, with 13 bases between the two germline ends. Germline CDR1 reads SGHNT; CDR2 reads YYREEE (reference sequence). The CDR3 is 16 amino acids. CDR3 nucleotide sequence: TGTGCCAGCAGCTTGGTACGGGGGGCGTTTAATTCACCCCTCCACTTT. This sequence encodes CASSLVRGAFNSPLHF.

This clone was seen more than once but under ten times. The chain joins TRBV5-1 to TRBJ1-2; D call uncertain. This CDR3 spans 15 amino acids. Trimming took 5 bases from V and 1 from J, leaving 15 bases between them. Germline lookup yields CDR1 SGHRS and CDR2 YFSETQ. Here the CDR3 DNA reads TGCGCCAGCAGTGTGGGCCGGAATCGTAACTATGGCTACACCTTC. The encoded protein is CASSVGRNRNYGYTF.

This clone showed up just a few times. The V and J genes are TRBV2 and TRBJ2-2; 8 bases match TRBD2. Per germline, CDR1 SNHLY and CDR2 FYNNEI. The CDR3 sequence is 13 residues long. Trimming took 8 bases from V and 7 from J; bases not matched to a gene: 6. For the CDR3, the DNA is TGTGCCAGCGGCGGGAGGAATGGCGGGGAGCTGTTTTTT. Translated, it gives CASGGRNGGELFF.

V gene TRBV7-2 combines with J gene TRBJ2-3; TRBD2 aligns across 7 bases. This CDR3 comprises 14 residues. Germline CDR1 SGHTA, CDR2 FQGNSA. The junction had 4 bases not matched to a gene; V was cut back by 5 bases and J by 2 bases. The CDR3 DNA follows: TGTGCCAGCAGCCCGCTAGCGGCCACAGATACGCAGTATTTT. Its protein is CASSPLAATDTQYF.

The V gene is TRBV14, the J gene TRBJ2-7; D may be TRBD2 (6 bases). Germline V gene data show CDR1 as SGHDN and CDR2 as FVKESK. Trimming left V 5 bases short and J 4 bases short, with 15 bases between. This CDR3 has 14 residues. CDR3 bases: TGTGCCAGCAGCAAAGGAGGGGTATTGTACGAGCAGTACTTC. This sequence encodes CASSKGGVLYEQYF. The whole variable domain, filled in from reference TRBV14 and TRBJ2-7, reads EAGVTQFPSHSVIEKGQTVTLRCDPISGHDNLYWYRRVMGKEIKFLLHFVKESKQDESGMPNNRFLAERTGGTYSTLKVQPAELEDSGVYFCASSKGGVLYEQYFGPGTRLTVT.

This clone was seen a few times. The chain uses TRBV30 and TRBJ2-1; D perhaps matches TRBD2 (5 bases). Germline V gene data show CDR1 as GTSNPN and CDR2 as SVGIG (reference sequence). Trimming left V 2 bases short and J 8 bases short, with 16 bases between. This CDR3 has 14 amino acids. CDR3 sequence: CAWSRRQSVDEQFF. The DNA of the CDR3 is TGTGCCTGGAGTCGGAGGCAGTCCGTCGATGAGCAGTTCTTC.

V gene TRBV11-2 combines with J gene TRBJ2-2; 7 bases align to TRBD1. With V trimmed by 5 bases and J by 1 base, 4 bases remained unmatched. Germline V CDR1 and CDR2: SGHAT, FQNNGV. This CDR3 comprises 15 residues. This chain's CDR3 is CASSRQGVNTGELFF. CDR3 DNA sequence: TGTGCCAGCAGCCGACAGGGTGTGAACACCGGGGAGCTGTTTTTT.

This clone was found a few times. The genes are TRBV4-1 and TRBJ1-2, with 8 nucleotides matching TRBD1. This CDR3 spans 15 amino acids. Germline CDR1 MGHRA, CDR2 YSYEKL. V shed 2 bases, J shed 2 bases, and the junction held 4 bases outside the gene matches. Here the CDR3 reads CASSQMDRVNYGYTF. The CDR3 region has the DNA TGCGCCAGCAGCCAAATGGACAGGGTAAACTATGGCTACACCTTC.

This clone has just a few counts. The chain joins TRBV11-2 to TRBJ1-1; D is perhaps TRBD1 (5 bases). Germline values: CDR1 SGHAT, CDR2 FQNNGV. V shed 9 bases and J shed 5 bases, with 10 bases lying between them. The length of the CDR3 is 11 residues. The CDR3 DNA reads TGTGCCAGAGGGACGGCGACTGAAGCTTTCTTT. Translating gives CARGTATEAFF.

This chain joins TRBV18 and TRBJ2-2, with D possibly matching TRBD2 (6 bases). The CDR3 is 16 residues long. The germline V gene encodes CDR1 KGHSH and CDR2 LQKENI. V was trimmed by 8 bases and J by 0 bases, leaving 16 bases between them. The DNA for the CDR3 is TGTGCCAGCGAACCCCTAGGCGGGGCGAACACCGGGGAGCTGTTTTTT. It translates to CASEPLGGANTGELFF.

This clone occurred a few times. The chain carries TRBV7-2 and TRBJ2-3; D perhaps matches TRBD2 (5 bases). CDR3 length equals 16 residues. The V end was cut by 5 bases, the J end by 6 bases, with 21 bases between. Germline V gene data show CDR1 as SGHTA and CDR2 as FQGNSA. The CDR3 is CASSPPGAATLDTQYF. For the CDR3, the DNA is TGTGCCAGCAGCCCCCCAGGAGCGGCGACATTGGATACGCAGTATTTT.

The rearrangement uses TRBV4-1 and TRBJ1-1; D call uncertain. From germline, CDR1 is MGHRA and CDR2 YSYEKL. Trimming pared 2 bases from V and 1 base from J, leaving 8 bases between. The CDR3 sequence is 14 residues long. This chain's CDR3 is CASSQILRNTEAFF. The CDR3 DNA reads TGCGCCAGCAGCCAAATTCTCAGGAACACTGAAGCTTTCTTT.

J is TRBJ2-5 and V is TRBV25-1, with D possibly TRBD1 on 7 matching bases. The length of the CDR3 is 13 residues. Germline V lookup: CDR1 MGHDK, CDR2 SYGVNS. V was clipped by 9 bases and J by 4 bases, with 15 bases between them. CDR3 in amino acids: CASRRGRAETQYF. DNA of the CDR3: TGTGCCAGTAGGAGGGGGCGTGCAGAGACCCAGTACTTC.